This T cell receptor beta chain appears in the sequencing data of a study of OX40 agonist ivuxolimab in advanced cancers. The data were produced by immunoSEQ multiplex PCR, yet TCRdb's version contains in-frame clones alone and is incomplete. The sample carries more than 65,000 clones, around 84% recorded once. Germline lookup yields CDR1 LNHDA and CDR2 SQIVND (reference sequence). V was pared by 3 bases and J by 6 bases, with 6 bases between. The CDR3 consists of 12 residues. This TCR derives from an adult with an advanced solid tumor such as melanoma, head and neck, liver or kidney cancer. The chain has TRBV19 and TRBJ1-5, with D perhaps matching TRBD1 (6 bases). Material: CD4+ or CD8+ T cells sorted from blood, obtained in a trial of the OX40 agonist ivuxolimab. The DNA for the CDR3 is TGTGCCAGTAGTATCAGGGGTCAGCCCCAGCATTTT. As protein: CASSIRGQPQHF.